What follows are 32 T cell receptor beta chains derived from one specimen sequenced in a study of T cell repertoires in cytomegalovirus infection. TCRdb called the reads again in MiXCR, with one record for every CDR3 protein. The repertoire consists of some 270,000 distinct CDR3 sequences, with approximately 15% occurring once and the leading ten covering around half. The sequenced sample was CD8+ T cells from PBMCs. The source of these receptors is a human donor in good health (CMV status not recorded). Some clones in this sample may be carry-over from other donors' samples.

The CDR3 sequence is CASSYSEMNTEAFF. The CDR3 DNA is TGTGCCAGCAGTTACTCGGAAATGAACACTGAAGCTTTCTTT. This chain joins TRBV6-5 and TRBJ1-1; D is undetermined. V was cut by 0 bases and J by 0 bases, with 5 bases left in between. The CDR3 has 14 residues. The germline V gene encodes CDR1 MNHEY and CDR2 SVGAGI.

This clonotype has just one count. The chain recombines TRBV4-2 with TRBJ1-1, with 11 nucleotides matching TRBD1. The J segment lost 5 bases and the V segment lost 2 bases, leaving 10 bases of the junction unmatched. The V gene's germline CDR1 is LGHNA and CDR2 YNFKEQ. CDR3 size: 17 residues. The chain's CDR3 is CASSQPFRGDRGTEAFF. The CDR3 nucleotides read TGTGCCAGCAGCCAACCATTCAGGGGGGACAGGGGGACTGAAGCTTTCTTT.

This clonotype was detected only a few times. This sequence joins TRBV15 and TRBJ1-2; 9 bases agree with TRBD1. The V gene's germline CDR1 is LNHNV and CDR2 YYDKDF (reference sequence). J gave up 7 bases and V 3 bases, and 12 bases lay outside the gene matches. The CDR3 sequence is 16 residues long. The CDR3 is CATSSYSRDRAGGYTF. The CDR3 nucleotides read TGTGCCACCAGCAGTTATAGCCGGGACAGGGCGGGTGGCTACACCTTC.

This clonotype was observed a few times. J is TRBJ1-2 and V is TRBV28, with 9 bases fitting TRBD1. The V and J ends lost 7 bases and 3 bases, in that order; junction bases with no gene match: 12. Per germline, CDR1 MDHEN and CDR2 SYDVKM. The CDR3 has 16 residues. The CDR3 protein is CASTPLQGAIHYGYTF. The CDR3 DNA is TGTGCCAGCACCCCATTACAGGGGGCGATCCACTATGGCTACACCTTC.

This clonotype was observed many times. The gene calls are TRBV7-8 and TRBJ2-7; 9 bases fit TRBD1. CDR3 length equals 17 residues. Losses at the gene ends were 8 bases for V and 4 bases for J; bases not matched to a gene: 18. Germline CDR1 reads SGHVS; CDR2 reads FQNEAQ. The CDR3 is CASAQPSGQGFPYEQYF. CDR3 DNA: TGTGCCAGCGCCCAGCCTTCGGGACAGGGATTTCCATACGAGCAGTACTTC.

The V gene is TRBV5-1, the J gene TRBJ2-7; the match to TRBD2 covers 8 bases. CDR1 SGHRS and CDR2 YFSETQ come from the germline V gene. The CDR3 length is 15 residues. Unmatched junction bases numbered 9, after V lost 4 bases and J lost 3 bases. CDR3 region: CASSPMSGGLYEQYF. CDR3 DNA: TGCGCCAGCAGCCCCATGAGCGGGGGCCTCTACGAGCAGTACTTC.

The J gene is TRBJ2-7, the V gene TRBV20-1; 10 bases map to TRBD1. Trimming at V came to 5 bases and at J to 10 bases, leaving 14 bases not matched to a gene. The CDR3 runs 14 residues. Per the germline V gene, CDR1 is DFQATT and CDR2 is SNEGSKA (reference sequence). The chain's CDR3 is CSAPSPGTGEVQYF. The CDR3 region has the DNA TGCAGTGCTCCATCCCCCGGGACAGGGGAAGTTCAGTACTTC.

The chain uses TRBV6-5 and TRBJ1-1; D unclear. With 6 bases removed from V and 5 bases from J, the gap between germline ends came to 16 bases. Germline CDR1 MNHEY, CDR2 SVGAGI. This CDR3 is built from 14 residues. The CDR3 region has the DNA TGTGCCAGCAGAGAGGGCCCGCTGGGGACTGAAGCTTTCTTT. Its protein is CASREGPLGTEAFF.

This chain connects TRBV20-1 to TRBJ1-1; D not certain. CDR1 and CDR2 (germline): DFQATT, SNEGSKA (reference sequence). This CDR3 is built from 15 residues. V was cut by 4 bases and J by 3 bases, with 18 bases left in between. The CDR3 region has the DNA TGCAGTGCTAACCTGGAGTGGGCAGCAGACACTGAAGCTTTCTTT. This encodes CSANLEWAADTEAFF.

This clonotype was detected ten times or more. This chain connects TRBV7-2 to TRBJ2-7; 7 nucleotides agree with TRBD1. The CDR3 length is 16 residues. Germline assignment: CDR1 SGHTA and CDR2 FQGNSA. Trimming took 1 base from V and 2 from J; bases not matched to a gene: 8. The CDR3 DNA follows: TGTGCCAGCAGCTTAGGCGTTTTGGGACAGACCTACGAGCAGTACTTC. Translation gives CASSLGVLGQTYEQYF.

The chain is built from TRBV12-5 and TRBJ2-1; D is uncertain. Germline CDR1 is LGHNT and CDR2 is FRNRAP. The germline V and J ends were trimmed by 3 bases and 0 bases, with 15 bases remaining between them. CDR3 size: 17 residues. As DNA, the CDR3 is TGTGCTAGTGGTTTCCTACAAGGAGTTGGCTCCTACAATGAGCAGTTCTTC. Translated: CASGFLQGVGSYNEQFF.

This clonotype was picked up a small number of times. The chain employs TRBV28 and TRBJ1-4; D ambiguous. CDR1 MDHEN and CDR2 SYDVKM come from the germline V gene. V shed 5 bases and J shed 5 bases, with 12 bases lying between them. The CDR3 runs 14 residues. CDR3 residues: CASSLRGRNEKLFF. Written as DNA, the CDR3 is TGTGCCAGCAGTCTACGAGGGAGGAATGAAAAACTGTTTTTT. The full variable domain, rest sourced from reference TRBV28 and TRBJ1-4, is DVKVTQSSRYLVKRTGEKVFLECVQDMDHENMFWYRQDPGLGLRLIYFSYDVKMKEKGDIPEGYSVSREKKERFSLILESASTNQTSMYLCASSLRGRNEKLFFGSGTQLSVL.

This clonotype showed up many times. The chain recombines TRBV7-8 with TRBJ1-2; TRBD1 matches at 8 bases. This CDR3 is 16 amino acids long. Germline V gene data show CDR1 as SGHVS and CDR2 as FQNEAQ. V trimming: 4 bases; J trimming: 3 bases; junction bases outside the gene matches: 10. The CDR3 protein is CASSSGTGVGDYGYTF. CDR3 in DNA: TGTGCCAGCAGCTCCGGGACAGGCGTGGGGGACTATGGCTACACCTTC.

This clonotype was observed many times. The gene calls are TRBV7-9 and TRBJ2-3; 11 nucleotides align to TRBD2. The CDR3 consists of 15 residues. Germline CDR1 SEHNR, CDR2 FQNEAQ (reference sequence). V shed 8 bases, J shed 2 bases, and the junction held 6 bases outside the gene matches. In DNA form, the CDR3 reads TGTGCCAGCTCTCCTAGCGGGGGGTACACAGATACGCAGTATTTT. This gives the protein CASSPSGGYTDTQYF. Looking up the rest from reference TRBV7-9 and TRBJ2-3 gives the full variable domain: DTGVSQNPRHKITKRGQNVTFRCDPISEHNRLYWYRQTLGQGPEFLTYFQNEAQLEKSRLLSDRFSAERPKGSFSTLEIQRTEQGDSAMYLCASSPSGGYTDTQYFGPGTRLTVL.

The chain is built from TRBV9 and TRBJ2-1; D ambiguous. Looked up from germline, CDR1 is SGDLS and CDR2 is YYNGEE. There are 11 residues in the CDR3. The V end was cut by 3 bases, the J end by 9 bases, with 7 bases between. CDR3 loop: CASSATSEQFF. Here the CDR3 DNA reads TGTGCCAGCAGCGCGACGAGTGAGCAGTTCTTC.

This clonotype was picked up a small number of times. This chain links TRBV4-1 with TRBJ2-1; 8 nucleotides line up with TRBD2. Germline V gene lookup returns CDR1 MGHRA and CDR2 YSYEKL. Losses at the gene ends were 4 bases for V and 7 bases for J; bases not matched to a gene: 15. CDR3 length: 17 amino acids. The CDR3 here is CASSPHNGGAGRNEQFF. In nucleotides, the CDR3 is TGCGCCAGCAGCCCCCATAACGGGGGGGCCGGGAGAAATGAGCAGTTCTTC.

J is TRBJ1-3 and V is TRBV7-9; TRBD1 aligns across 11 bases. The CDR3 sequence is 18 residues long. Germline CDR1 SEHNR, CDR2 FQNEAQ (reference sequence). With V trimmed by 3 bases and J by 5 bases, 12 bases remained unmatched. CDR3 bases: TGTGCCAGCAGCTTGGGACAGGGGGTAACCCGCTCGCGAAACACCATATATTTT. Translating it yields CASSLGQGVTRSRNTIYF.

The V gene is TRBV9, the J gene TRBJ2-3, with D possibly being TRBD1 or TRBD2 (5 bases each). Trimming left V 1 base short and J 6 bases short, with 12 bases between. There are 14 residues in the CDR3. Germline V lookup: CDR1 SGDLS, CDR2 YYNGEE. CDR3 DNA sequence: TGTGCCAGCAGCGTATGGGGGTCGGGGGATACGCAGTATTTT. Translation gives CASSVWGSGDTQYF. The full variable domain, in which reference TRBV9 and TRBJ2-3 provide the parts outside the CDR3, is DSGVTQTPKHLITATGQRVTLRCSPRSGDLSVYWYQQSLDQGLQFLIQYYNGEERAKGNILERFSAQQFPDLHSELNLSSLELGDSALYFCASSVWGSGDTQYFGPGTRLTVL.

This clonotype was picked up a small number of times. The chain employs TRBV29-1 and TRBJ2-1; 11 nucleotides line up with TRBD2. V lost 3 bases and J lost 4; bases outside the gene matches: 14. This CDR3 is built from 18 residues. Germline CDR1 is SQVTM and CDR2 is ANQGSEA. CDR3 loop: CSVEGSGGAFGVYNEQFF. DNA of the CDR3: TGCAGCGTTGAGGGTAGCGGGGGGGCCTTTGGAGTGTACAATGAGCAGTTCTTC.

This clonotype was seen more than once but under ten times. The chain carries TRBV28 and TRBJ2-4; D is perhaps TRBD1 (6 bases). V was clipped by 5 bases and J by 9 bases, with 17 bases between them. The CDR3 has 14 residues. Germline V CDR1 and CDR2: MDHEN, SYDVKM. As DNA, the CDR3 is TGTGCCAGCAGTATGGCAGGGGTGGGCGGCATTCAGTACTTC. It yields the protein CASSMAGVGGIQYF.

The chain couples TRBV14 to TRBJ1-5; D is perhaps TRBD1 (5 bases). The germline gives CDR1 SGHDN, CDR2 FVKESK. Deletions cut 3 bases from V and 2 bases from J, with 11 bases between. CDR3 length equals 15 residues. The CDR3 DNA sequence: TGTGCCAGCAGCCACGGGGGTACAGGCAATCAGCCCCAGCATTTT. It specifies CASSHGGTGNQPQHF.

This clonotype was observed a handful of times. V and J are TRBV6-1 and TRBJ2-1; 9 bases align to TRBD1. The CDR3 runs 14 residues. Germline loops: CDR1 MNHNS, CDR2 SASEGT. J lost 6 bases, V lost 6 bases, and 6 bases had no gene match. The CDR3 DNA reads as TGTGCCAGCAGGGGACAGGGAGTTATCAATGAGCAGTTCTTC. Residues: CASRGQGVINEQFF.

CDR3 DNA sequence: TGTGCCAGTAGTATCCCCGGGACAGGGAAGCCCAATCAGCCCCAGCATTTT. Translating gives CASSIPGTGKPNQPQHF. J is TRBJ1-5 and V is TRBV19, with TRBD1 matching 9 bases. After removal of 3 bases from V and 3 bases from J, the junction contained 9 bases not matched to a gene. Germline loops: CDR1 LNHDA, CDR2 SQIVND (reference sequence). The CDR3 runs to 17 residues.

There are a few counts of this clonotype. The J gene is TRBJ2-5, the V gene TRBV15, with D perhaps TRBD1 (5 bases). The V and J ends lost 7 bases and 1 base respectively, with 13 bases between them. The CDR3 is 14 amino acids. Per germline, CDR1 LNHNV and CDR2 YYDKDF (reference sequence). The CDR3 nucleotides are TGTGCCACCAACGACAGCAAGTCCCAAGAGACCCAGTACTTC. Its protein product is CATNDSKSQETQYF. The full variable domain, with the rest looked up from reference TRBV15 and TRBJ2-5, is DAMVIQNPRYQVTQFGKPVTLSCSQTLNHNVMYWYQQKSSQAPKLLFHYYDKDFNNEADTPDNFQSRRPNTSFCFLDIRSPGLGDTAMYLCATNDSKSQETQYFGPGTRLLVL.

This sequence joins TRBV28 and TRBJ2-7; D unresolved. The CDR3 is 15 amino acids. Germline loops: CDR1 MDHEN, CDR2 SYDVKM. V lost 2 bases and J 2 bases, leaving 13 bases between the germline ends. CDR3 in DNA: TGTGCCAGCAGTTTACTCTCCCATCCCACCTACGAGCAGTACTTC. Translating it yields CASSLLSHPTYEQYF.

The V and J genes are TRBV5-6 and TRBJ2-7; 7 bases agree with TRBD1. Germline loops: CDR1 SGHDT, CDR2 YYEEEE. The CDR3 is 15 residues long. J was trimmed by 0 bases and V by 2 bases; bases with no gene match: 5. In DNA, the CDR3 is TGTGCCAGCAGCTTTTATCGGGACAGCTCCTACGAGCAGTACTTC. Translation gives CASSFYRDSSYEQYF.

This clonotype was counted a few times. This chain links TRBV7-9 with TRBJ2-7; 14 bases match TRBD2. Germline CDR1 is SEHNR and CDR2 is FQNEAQ (reference sequence). CDR3 length: 19 amino acids. The junction had 15 bases not matched to a gene; V was cut back by 5 bases and J by 3 bases. The chain's CDR3 is CASSPPDAGLAGGRYEQYF. DNA of the CDR3: TGTGCCAGCAGCCCCCCCGATGCAGGACTAGCGGGGGGACGCTACGAGCAGTACTTC.

This clonotype occurred a few times. The rearrangement joins TRBV6-2 or TRBV6-3 to TRBJ2-7; TRBD1 matches at 7 bases. Germline CDR1 is MNHEY and CDR2 is SVGEGT. The CDR3 length is 15 residues. Trimming removed 2 bases from V and 0 bases from J; junction bases left unmatched: 4. As DNA, the CDR3 is TGTGCCAGCAGTTACGGGGACAGCAACTCCTACGAGCAGTACTTC. Translated, it gives CASSYGDSNSYEQYF.

At least ten counts were recorded for this clonotype. The chain recombines TRBV6-5 with TRBJ2-7; TRBD1 aligns across 7 bases. The junction had 24 bases not matched to a gene; V was cut back by 7 bases and J by 3 bases. The CDR3 is 19 amino acids. Germline values: CDR1 MNHEY, CDR2 SVGAGI. The CDR3 spells CASTSPGQGGPHPVYEQYF. The DNA of the CDR3 is TGTGCCAGCACCAGCCCCGGGCAAGGGGGCCCTCATCCGGTCTACGAGCAGTACTTC.

J is TRBJ1-1 and V is TRBV29-1; weak D call: TRBD1 (5 bases). The germline gives CDR1 SQVTM, CDR2 ANQGSEA. V was cut by 4 bases and J by 6 bases, with 15 bases left in between. There are 13 residues in the CDR3. The CDR3 coding sequence is TGCAGCGTTGTAGGAGGGCTGGGGGCTGAAGCTTTCTTT. Translating gives CSVVGGLGAEAFF.

A word on this clonotype: Likely a read error: the CDR3 ends without its conserved phenylalanine or tryptophan. This chain connects TRBV6-2 or TRBV6-3 to TRBJ1-5; D remains ambiguous. V was clipped by 7 bases and J by 7 bases, with 11 bases between them. The CDR3 spans 12 residues. The V gene's germline CDR1 is MNHEY and CDR2 SVGEGT. The CDR3: CASTQTGQPQHI. The CDR3 DNA reads TGTGCCAGCACCCAGACTGGGCAGCCCCAGCATATT.

There are a few counts of this clonotype. The chain carries TRBV20-1 and TRBJ2-1; D remains ambiguous. Germline CDR1 DFQATT, CDR2 SNEGSKA (reference sequence). Trimming pared 4 bases from V and 8 bases from J, leaving 15 bases between. This CDR3 comprises 13 residues. CDR3 sequence: CSATGFKFHEQFF. The CDR3 DNA reads as TGCAGTGCTACTGGCTTCAAATTCCATGAGCAGTTCTTC.